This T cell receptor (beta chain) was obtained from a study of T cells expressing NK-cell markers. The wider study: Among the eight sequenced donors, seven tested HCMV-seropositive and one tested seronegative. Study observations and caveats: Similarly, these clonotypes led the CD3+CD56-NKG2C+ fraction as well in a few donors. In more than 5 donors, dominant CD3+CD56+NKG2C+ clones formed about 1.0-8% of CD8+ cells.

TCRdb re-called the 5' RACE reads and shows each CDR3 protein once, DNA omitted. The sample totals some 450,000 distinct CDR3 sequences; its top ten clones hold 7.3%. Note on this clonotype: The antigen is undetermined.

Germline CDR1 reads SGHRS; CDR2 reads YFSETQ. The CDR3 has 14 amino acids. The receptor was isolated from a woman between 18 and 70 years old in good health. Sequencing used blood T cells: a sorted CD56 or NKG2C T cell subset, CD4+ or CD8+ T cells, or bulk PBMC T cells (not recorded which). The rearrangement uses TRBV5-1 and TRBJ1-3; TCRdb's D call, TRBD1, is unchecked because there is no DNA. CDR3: CASGTGSAGNTIYF.